The sequence of this T cell receptor (beta chain) was determined in a study of CD8+ T cells in alopecia areata. Study in general: Severity was scored as percentage of affected scalp area in treated patients. Study-wide findings and caveats: There were also resident alphabeta T cells of normal skin sequenced in scalp samples. Persistence in scalp and blood during tofacitinib was observed for many expanded lesional clones.

In germline, CDR1 is SGHNT, CDR2 YYREEE (reference sequence). The length of the CDR3 is 12 residues. V was pared by 2 bases and J by 7 bases, with 9 bases between. Specified treatment: oral pan-JAK inhibitor, 5-10 mg twice daily. Once RNA had been extracted, it was reverse transcribed into cDNA to act as the sequencing template. The protocol was immunoSEQ multiplex PCR, while the TCRdb copy is restricted to in-frame clones and leaves out a portion. The sample shows over 150,000 clones, more than 45% of them seen only once. Concerning this clone itself: Its antigen is currently unknown.

This chain links TRBV5-4 with TRBJ1-2, with a weak D call TRBD1 (6 bases). This TCR was sampled from a human donor with alopecia areata. The sequences come from CD4+ T cells sorted from blood, collected at week 24, from a patient treated with tofacitinib. The CDR3 region is CASSFGTFGYTF. CDR3 coding DNA: TGTGCCAGCAGCTTCGGGACATTTGGCTACACCTTC. The full variable domain, its missing parts supplied by reference TRBV5-4 and TRBJ1-2, is ETGVTQSPTHLIKTRGQQVTLRCSSQSGHNTVSWYQQALGQGPQFIFQYYREEENGRGNFPPRFSGLQFPNYSSELNVNALELDDSALYLCASSFGTFGYTFGSGTRLTVV.